This T cell receptor beta chain appears in the sequencing data of a study of regulatory T cells in long-lasting Graves disease. Relying on iRepertoire HTBI primers and Arm-PCR of CDR3 regions, the team built TCR beta libraries. TCRdb itself ran the multiplex PCR reads through MiXCR, one entry per CDR3 protein. The sample has about 290,000 distinct CDR3 sequences, roughly a fifth seen once. Looked up from germline, CDR1 is SNHLY and CDR2 is FYNNEI. This CDR3 has 15 amino acids. The V segment lost 7 bases and the J segment 3 bases; nucleotides outside the gene matches: 5. Time point here: persistent/refractory GD, antithyroid drugs over 5 years with positive TRAb. The TCR library was made from RNA that had been extracted from PBMCs in TRIzol. Findings and caveats of the study: The study found persistent patients shared more public clonotypes (more than 2,500) than new patients (approximately 970).

This clonotype was seen only a few times. Its matching antigen is unknown. This TCR came from a female donor with Graves disease. The chain couples TRBV2 to TRBJ2-2, with TRBD1 matching 10 bases. The input for sequencing was peripheral blood mononuclear cells (PBMCs), taken when the disease was refractory, from a patient treated with antithyroid drugs. CDR3 DNA sequence: TGTGCCAGCAAGCACGGGACAGGGGACACCGGGGAGCTGTTTTTT. Its translation is CASKHGTGDTGELFF.